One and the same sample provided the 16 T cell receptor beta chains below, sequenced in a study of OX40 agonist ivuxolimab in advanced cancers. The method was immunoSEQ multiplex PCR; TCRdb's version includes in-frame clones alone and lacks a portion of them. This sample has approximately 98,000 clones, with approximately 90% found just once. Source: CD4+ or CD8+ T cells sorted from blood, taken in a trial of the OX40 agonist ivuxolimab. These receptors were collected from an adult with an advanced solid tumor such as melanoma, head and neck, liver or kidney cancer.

The CDR3 bases are TGTGCCAGCAGCTCTCTCCCGGGACAGGGCTTGGGGGGCTACACCTTC. It specifies CASSSLPGQGLGGYTF. J is TRBJ1-2 and V is TRBV11-2; TRBD1 matches 9 bases. CDR1 SGHAT and CDR2 FQNNGV come from the germline V gene. The CDR3 extends over 16 amino acids. The V and J ends lost 4 bases and 8 bases, in that order; junction bases with no gene match: 14.

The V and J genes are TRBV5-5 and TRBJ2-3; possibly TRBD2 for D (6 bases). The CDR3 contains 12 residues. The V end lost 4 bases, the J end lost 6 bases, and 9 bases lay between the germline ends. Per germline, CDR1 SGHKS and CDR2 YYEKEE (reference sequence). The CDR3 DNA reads TGTGCCAGCAGCCGACTAGTGGATACGCAGTATTTT. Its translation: CASSRLVDTQYF.

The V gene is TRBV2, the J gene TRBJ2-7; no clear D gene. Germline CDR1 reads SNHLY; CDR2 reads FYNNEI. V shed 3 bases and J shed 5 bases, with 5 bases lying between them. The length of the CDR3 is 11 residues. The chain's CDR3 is CASSDRDEQYF. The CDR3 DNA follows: TGTGCCAGCAGTGACAGAGACGAGCAGTACTTC.

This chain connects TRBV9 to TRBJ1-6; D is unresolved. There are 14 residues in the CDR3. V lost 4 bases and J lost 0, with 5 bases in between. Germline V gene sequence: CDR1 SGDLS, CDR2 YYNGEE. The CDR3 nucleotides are TGTGCCAGCAGCATTAGCTCCTATAATTCACCCCTCCACTTT. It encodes CASSISSYNSPLHF.

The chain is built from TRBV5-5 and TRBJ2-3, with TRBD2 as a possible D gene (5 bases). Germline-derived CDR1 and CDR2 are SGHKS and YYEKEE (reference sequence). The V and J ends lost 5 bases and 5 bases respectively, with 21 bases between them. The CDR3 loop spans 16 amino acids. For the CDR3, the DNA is TGTGCCAGCAGGGAGTGGCGGGCCCCGGTTGAAGATACGCAGTATTTT. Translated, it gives CASREWRAPVEDTQYF.

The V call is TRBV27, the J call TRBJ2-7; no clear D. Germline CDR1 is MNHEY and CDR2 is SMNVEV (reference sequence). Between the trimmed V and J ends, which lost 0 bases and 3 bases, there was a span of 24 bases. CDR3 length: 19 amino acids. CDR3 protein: CASSLSGVTSTHPLYEQYF. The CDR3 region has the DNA TGTGCCAGCAGTTTATCCGGTGTAACATCGACCCACCCTCTCTACGAGCAGTACTTC.

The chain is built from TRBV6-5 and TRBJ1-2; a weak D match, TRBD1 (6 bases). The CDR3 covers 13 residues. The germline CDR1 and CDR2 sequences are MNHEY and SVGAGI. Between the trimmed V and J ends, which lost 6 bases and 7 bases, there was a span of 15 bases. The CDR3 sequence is CASRDSPIRGYTF. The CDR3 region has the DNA TGTGCCAGCAGGGACAGTCCCATTCGTGGCTACACCTTC.

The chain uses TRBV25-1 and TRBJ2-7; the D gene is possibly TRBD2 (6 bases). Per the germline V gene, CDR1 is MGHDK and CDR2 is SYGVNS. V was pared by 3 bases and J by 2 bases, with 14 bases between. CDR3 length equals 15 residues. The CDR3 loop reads CASSDPTRGPYEQYF. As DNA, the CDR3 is TGTGCCAGCAGTGACCCGACTAGAGGACCCTACGAGCAGTACTTC.

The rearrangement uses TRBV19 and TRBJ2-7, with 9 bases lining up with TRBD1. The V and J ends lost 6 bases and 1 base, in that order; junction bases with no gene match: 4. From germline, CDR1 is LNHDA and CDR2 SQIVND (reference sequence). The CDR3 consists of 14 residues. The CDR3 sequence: CASRTGGESYEQYF. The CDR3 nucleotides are TGTGCCAGTAGGACAGGGGGTGAATCCTACGAGCAGTACTTC.

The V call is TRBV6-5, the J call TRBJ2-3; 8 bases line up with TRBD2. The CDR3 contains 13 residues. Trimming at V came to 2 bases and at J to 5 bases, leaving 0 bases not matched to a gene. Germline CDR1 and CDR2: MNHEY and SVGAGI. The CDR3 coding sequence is TGTGCCAGCAGTTACCGGGGGGGAGATACGCAGTATTTT. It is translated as CASSYRGGDTQYF.

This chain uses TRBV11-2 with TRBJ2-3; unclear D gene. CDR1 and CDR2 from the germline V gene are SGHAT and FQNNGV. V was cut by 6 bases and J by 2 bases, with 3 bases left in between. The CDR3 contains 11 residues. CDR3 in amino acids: CASSHTDTQYF. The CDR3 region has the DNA TGTGCCAGCAGTCACACAGATACGCAGTATTTT.

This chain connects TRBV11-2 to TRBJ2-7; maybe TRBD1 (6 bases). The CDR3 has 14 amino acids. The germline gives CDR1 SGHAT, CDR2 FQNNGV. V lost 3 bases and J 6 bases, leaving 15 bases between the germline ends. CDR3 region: CASSFGTPPGEQYF. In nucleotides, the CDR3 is TGTGCCAGCAGCTTTGGGACACCCCCGGGCGAGCAGTACTTC.

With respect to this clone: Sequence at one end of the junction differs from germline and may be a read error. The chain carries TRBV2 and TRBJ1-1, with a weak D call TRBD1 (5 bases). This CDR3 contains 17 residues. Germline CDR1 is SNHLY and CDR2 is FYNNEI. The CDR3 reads CASSKIHPRGVNPEAFF. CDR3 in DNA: TGTGCCAGCAGCAAAATTCACCCTCGGGGGGTGAACCCTGAAGCTTTCTTT. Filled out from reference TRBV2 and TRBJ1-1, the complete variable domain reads EPEVTQTPSHQVTQMGQEVILRCVPISNHLYFYWYRQILGQKVEFLVSFYNNEISEKSEIFDDQFSVERPDGSNFTLKIRSTKLEDSAMYFCASSKIHPRGVNPEAFFGQGTRLTVV.

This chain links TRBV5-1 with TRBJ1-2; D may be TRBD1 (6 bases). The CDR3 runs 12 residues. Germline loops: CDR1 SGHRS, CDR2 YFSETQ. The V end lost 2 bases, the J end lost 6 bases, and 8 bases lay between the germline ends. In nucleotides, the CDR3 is TGCGCCAGCAGCTTAGGGGGGAATGGCTACACCTTC. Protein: CASSLGGNGYTF.

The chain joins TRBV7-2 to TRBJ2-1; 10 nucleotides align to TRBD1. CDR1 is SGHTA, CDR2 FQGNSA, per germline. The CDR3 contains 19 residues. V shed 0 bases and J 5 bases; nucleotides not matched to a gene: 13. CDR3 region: CASSLASSPGQGLNNEQFF. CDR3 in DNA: TGTGCCAGCAGCTTAGCATCAAGTCCGGGACAGGGGTTAAACAATGAGCAGTTCTTC.

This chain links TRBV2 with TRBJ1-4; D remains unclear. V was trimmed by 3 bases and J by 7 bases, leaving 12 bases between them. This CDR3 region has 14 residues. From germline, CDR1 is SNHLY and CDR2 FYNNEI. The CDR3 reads CASSETFSGEKLFF. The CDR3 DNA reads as TGTGCCAGCAGTGAGACGTTTTCAGGTGAAAAACTGTTTTTT.